Only a few counts were recorded for the clone carrying this T cell receptor (beta chain). Its antigen is unidentified. This sample's time point: healthy volunteer bleed at 6 weeks. Total RNA was extracted from unfractionated whole blood. For the library, individual cDNA molecules each received unique molecular identifiers. TCRdb redid the calling of the RACE reads with MiXCR, one entry per CDR3 protein. Here the sample spans some 65,000 distinct CDR3 sequences, approximately 6.5% being singletons. This sample stems from a study of human T cells and chemical hapten exposure. In the study overall: TCR yield per sample varied, mainly due to pooled library volumes.

Study observations and caveats: The number of TCRs over 1 in 1000 frequency stayed unchanged after DPC.

The source material was whole blood. This clonotype was obtained from a female donor in good health. Some clones in this sample may be carry-over from other donors' samples.

In nucleotides, the CDR3 is TGTGCTAGTGGTTTGGTGGTTCCTGAAGCTTTCTTT. It is translated as CASGLVVPEAFF. The chain joins TRBV12-5 to TRBJ1-1; the D is unclear. CDR3 size: 12 residues. Germline CDR1 LGHNT, CDR2 FRNRAP. Trimming took off 0 bases at V and 6 bases at J, with 5 bases between the two ends.